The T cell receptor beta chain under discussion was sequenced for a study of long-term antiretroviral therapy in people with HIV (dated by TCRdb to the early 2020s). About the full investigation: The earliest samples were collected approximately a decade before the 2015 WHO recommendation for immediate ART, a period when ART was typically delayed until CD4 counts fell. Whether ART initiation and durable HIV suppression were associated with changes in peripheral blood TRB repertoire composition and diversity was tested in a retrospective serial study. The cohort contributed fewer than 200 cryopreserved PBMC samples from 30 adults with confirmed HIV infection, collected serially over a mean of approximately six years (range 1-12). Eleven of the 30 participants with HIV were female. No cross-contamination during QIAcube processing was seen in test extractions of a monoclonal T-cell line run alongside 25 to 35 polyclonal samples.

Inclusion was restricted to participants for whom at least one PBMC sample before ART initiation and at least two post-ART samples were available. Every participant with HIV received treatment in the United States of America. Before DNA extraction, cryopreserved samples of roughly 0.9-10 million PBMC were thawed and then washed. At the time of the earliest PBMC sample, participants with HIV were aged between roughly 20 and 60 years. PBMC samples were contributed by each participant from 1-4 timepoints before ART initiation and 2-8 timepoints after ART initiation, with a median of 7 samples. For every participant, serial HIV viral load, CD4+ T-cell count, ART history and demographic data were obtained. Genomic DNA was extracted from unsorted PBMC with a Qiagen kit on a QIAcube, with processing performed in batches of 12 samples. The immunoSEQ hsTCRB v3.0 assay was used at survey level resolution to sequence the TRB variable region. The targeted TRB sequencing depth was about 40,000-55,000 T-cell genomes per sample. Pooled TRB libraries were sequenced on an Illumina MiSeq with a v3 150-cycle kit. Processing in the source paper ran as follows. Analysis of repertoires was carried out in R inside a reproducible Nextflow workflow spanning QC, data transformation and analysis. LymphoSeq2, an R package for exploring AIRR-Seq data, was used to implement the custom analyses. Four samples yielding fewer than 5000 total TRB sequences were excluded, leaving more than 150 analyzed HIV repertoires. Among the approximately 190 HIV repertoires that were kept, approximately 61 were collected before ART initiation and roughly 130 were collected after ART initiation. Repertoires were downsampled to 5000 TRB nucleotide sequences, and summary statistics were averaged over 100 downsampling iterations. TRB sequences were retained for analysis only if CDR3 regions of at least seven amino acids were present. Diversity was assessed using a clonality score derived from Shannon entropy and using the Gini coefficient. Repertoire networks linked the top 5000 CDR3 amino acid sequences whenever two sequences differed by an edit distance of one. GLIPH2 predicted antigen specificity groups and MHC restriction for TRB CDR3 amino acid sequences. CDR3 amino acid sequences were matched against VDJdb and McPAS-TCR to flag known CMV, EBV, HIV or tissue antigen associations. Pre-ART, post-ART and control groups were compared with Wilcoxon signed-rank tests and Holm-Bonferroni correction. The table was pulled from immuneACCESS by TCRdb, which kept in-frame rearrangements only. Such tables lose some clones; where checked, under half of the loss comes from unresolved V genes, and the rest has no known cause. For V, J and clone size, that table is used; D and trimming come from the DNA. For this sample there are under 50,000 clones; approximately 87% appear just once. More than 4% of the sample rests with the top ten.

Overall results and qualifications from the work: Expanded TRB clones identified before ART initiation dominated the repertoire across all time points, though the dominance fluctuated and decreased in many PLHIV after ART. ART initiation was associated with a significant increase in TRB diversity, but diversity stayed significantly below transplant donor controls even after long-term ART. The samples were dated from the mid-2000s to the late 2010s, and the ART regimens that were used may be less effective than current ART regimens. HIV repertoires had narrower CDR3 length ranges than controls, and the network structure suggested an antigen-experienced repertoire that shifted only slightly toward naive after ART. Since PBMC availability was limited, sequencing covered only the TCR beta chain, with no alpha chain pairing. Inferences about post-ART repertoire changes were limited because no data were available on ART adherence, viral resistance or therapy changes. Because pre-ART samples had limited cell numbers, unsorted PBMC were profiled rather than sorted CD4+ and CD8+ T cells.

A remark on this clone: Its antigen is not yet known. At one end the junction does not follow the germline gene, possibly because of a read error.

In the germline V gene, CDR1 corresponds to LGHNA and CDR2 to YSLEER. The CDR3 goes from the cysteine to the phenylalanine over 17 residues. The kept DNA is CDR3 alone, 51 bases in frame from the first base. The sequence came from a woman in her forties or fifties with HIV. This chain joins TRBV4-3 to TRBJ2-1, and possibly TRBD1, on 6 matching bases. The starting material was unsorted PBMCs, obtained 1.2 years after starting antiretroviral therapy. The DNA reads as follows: TGCGCCAGCAGCCACGATCACAGGGACCCTTATTACAGTGAGCAGTTCTTC. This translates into CASSHDHRDPYYSEQFF.